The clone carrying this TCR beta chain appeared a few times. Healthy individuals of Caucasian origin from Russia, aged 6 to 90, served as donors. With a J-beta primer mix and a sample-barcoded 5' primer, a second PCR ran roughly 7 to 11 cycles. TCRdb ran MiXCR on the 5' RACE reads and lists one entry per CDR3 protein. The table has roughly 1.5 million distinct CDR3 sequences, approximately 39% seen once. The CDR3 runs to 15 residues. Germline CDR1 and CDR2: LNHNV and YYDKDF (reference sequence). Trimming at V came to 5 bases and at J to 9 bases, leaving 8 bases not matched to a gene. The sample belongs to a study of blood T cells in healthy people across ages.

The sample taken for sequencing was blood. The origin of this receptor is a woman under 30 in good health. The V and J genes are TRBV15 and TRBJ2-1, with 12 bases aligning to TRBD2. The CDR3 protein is CATSSQTSGSTEQFF. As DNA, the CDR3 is TGTGCCACCAGCTCCCAGACTAGCGGGAGTACTGAGCAGTTCTTC.